Presented here are 4 T cell receptor beta chains from one specimen sequenced in a study of regulatory T cells in long-lasting Graves disease. The TCR beta library used iRepertoire HTBI primers with Arm-PCR amplification of CDR3. TCRdb reprocessed the multiplex PCR reads with MiXCR, giving one entry per CDR3 protein. The table includes 400,000 to 650,000 distinct CDR3 sequences, around 15% detected once. The time point here: newly diagnosed GD, antithyroid drugs for less than 3 months. TCR sequences were obtained from RNA taken from PBMCs. The sample was also reused in another study, on T cells in Graves' hyperthyroidism and ophthalmopathy.

Sequencing used peripheral blood mononuclear cells (PBMCs), obtained at new diagnosis, from a patient treated with antithyroid drugs. The receptors were gathered from a woman aged 40-65 years with Graves disease.

The chain couples TRBV6-1 to TRBJ1-1; the D gene is possibly TRBD1 (5 bases). V was cut by 6 bases and J by 4 bases, with 27 bases left in between. Germline-derived CDR1 and CDR2 are MNHNS and SASEGT. The CDR3 has 18 amino acids. The CDR3 protein is CASRARGSRDVMGTEAFF. CDR3 DNA sequence: TGTGCCAGCAGGGCCCGGGGCAGCCGGGACGTAATGGGCACTGAAGCTTTCTTT.

This clonotype was seen more than once but under ten times. The V gene is TRBV5-1, the J gene TRBJ1-3; D perhaps matches TRBD1 (6 bases). The germline gives CDR1 SGHRS, CDR2 YFSETQ. Trimming removed 4 bases at V and 3 bases at J, with 14 bases between. This CDR3 is built from 15 residues. The CDR3 loop is CASSLQGNGGNTIYF. The CDR3 DNA follows: TGCGCCAGCAGCCTACAGGGAAATGGTGGAAACACCATATATTTT.

Comment on this clonotype: Sequence at one end of the junction differs from germline and may be a read error. V and J are TRBV7-9 and TRBJ1-3, with D tentatively TRBD1 (5 bases). Germline V CDR1 and CDR2: SEHNR, FQNEAQ (reference sequence). The CDR3 extends over 17 amino acids. The CDR3, as DNA: TGTGCCAACAGCCTACTGGAGACAGCCTTCTCTGGAAACACCATATATTTT. This gives the protein CANSLLETAFSGNTIYF.

The table lists this clonotype with a few counts. The J gene is TRBJ1-2, the V gene TRBV29-1; 9 nucleotides align to TRBD1. V lost 1 base to trimming and J lost 4 bases; unmatched junction nucleotides: 4. The length of the CDR3 is 14 residues. Germline V gene data show CDR1 as SQVTM and CDR2 as ANQGSEA. CDR3 bases: TGCAGCGTTGAAGGACAGGGGGACAGCTATGGCTACACCTTC. The encoded protein is CSVEGQGDSYGYTF.